The rows below give T cell receptor beta chains drawn from one sample of a study of Ad26.COV2.S vaccination and SARS-CoV-2 variants. Sequencing was performed with immunoSEQ multiplex PCR; in TCRdb, only in-frame clones are kept and a portion is missing. The sample holds roughly 350,000 clones, approximately 86% seen once. The starting material was peripheral blood, obtained in a trial of Ad26.COV2.S vaccine versus placebo. These receptors all stem from a person aged 18 to 65 who received the Ad26.COV2.S COVID-19 vaccine or a placebo. CDR3s include the opening cysteine and the closing phenylalanine or tryptophan. A D gene is named only where the DNA matches it firmly. Not all rows give a size; the values are once, few, many and, for expanded clones, a class.

d_gene	v_gene	j_gene	abundance	CDR3aa	CDR3nt
.	TRBV19	TRBJ1-3	.	CASSELASGNTIYF	TGTGCCAGTAGTGAACTAGCCTCTGGAAACACCATATATTTT
.	TRBV24-1	TRBJ2-3	.	CATGRGGMVTDTQYF	TGTGCCACAGGCCGGGGCGGGATGGTCACAGATACGCAGTATTTT
TRBD1	TRBV6-2/TRBV6-3	TRBJ1-2	.	CASSHSGGRVRGYGYTF	TGTGCCAGCAGCCACTCAGGGGGCCGAGTTCGAGGCTATGGCTACACCTTC
TRBD1	TRBV6-6	TRBJ1-4	.	CASSDTTGTVNEKLFF	TGTGCCAGCAGCGACACTACCGGGACAGTTAATGAAAAACTGTTTTTT
.	TRBV19	TRBJ2-3	once	CASSIMARGTDTQYF	TGTGCCAGTAGTATCATGGCCCGGGGCACAGATACGCAGTATTTT
TRBD2	TRBV4-3	TRBJ2-2	.	CASSQGLAPNTGELFF	TGCGCCAGCAGCCAAGGACTAGCGCCGAACACCGGGGAGCTGTTTTTT
.	TRBV3-1/TRBV3-2	TRBJ1-2	.	CASSQEGGYTF	TGTGCCAGCAGCCAAGAAGGTGGCTACACCTTC
.	TRBV18	TRBJ2-6	.	CASSALSPGSGANVLTF	TGTGCCAGCTCAGCACTTTCCCCGGGTTCTGGGGCCAACGTCCTGACTTTC
.	TRBV19	TRBJ2-1	.	CASSIDSGSSYNEQFF	TGTGCCAGTAGTATAGATTCGGGAAGCTCCTACAATGAGCAGTTCTTC
TRBD1	TRBV5-1	TRBJ2-1	.	CASSLAGTGNEQFF	TGCGCCAGCAGCTTGGCGGGGACAGGAAATGAGCAGTTCTTC
.	TRBV7-2	TRBJ1-5	.	CASSVQGWQPQHF	TGTGCCAGCAGCGTCCAGGGATGGCAGCCCCAGCATTTT
.	TRBV14	TRBJ1-4	.	CASSQWGSGEKLFF	TGTGCCAGCAGCCAGTGGGGGTCAGGGGAAAAACTGTTTTTT
TRBD2	TRBV7-2	TRBJ2-7	.	CASSTRPGLAGEREQYF	TGTGCCAGCAGCACTAGGCCGGGACTAGCGGGAGAACGCGAGCAGTACTTC
.	TRBV28	TRBJ1-2	.	CASHMGVLGYTF	TGTGCCAGCCATATGGGCGTACTCGGCTACACCTTC
TRBD2	TRBV5-1	TRBJ2-1	.	CASSVIAGVRNEQFF	TGCGCCAGCAGCGTTATAGCGGGAGTAAGGAATGAGCAGTTCTTC
.	TRBV7-2	TRBJ2-3	once	CASSALPQPDTQYF	TGTGCCAGCAGCGCTCTCCCCCAACCGGATACGCAGTATTTT